This TCR beta chain was identified during a study of blood T cell repertoires in COVID-19. Across the whole study: T cells, B-cell-depleted T cells, or PBMCs provided the cDNA or gDNA that served as material.

Germline V CDR1 and CDR2: SGHDT, YYEEEE. The V segment lost 4 bases and the J segment 2 bases; nucleotides outside the gene matches: 2. This CDR3 spans 13 amino acids. Sequenced by immunoSEQ multiplex PCR; TCRdb stores in-frame clones only, minus some. The sample holds approximately 380,000 clones, approximately 90% seen once. This TCR was recovered from a woman between 18 and 29 years old who had recovered from COVID-19. The material sequenced was PBMCs or T cells enriched from blood (not recorded which). This sequence joins TRBV5-6 and TRBJ2-7; TRBD1 matches 8 bases. CDR3 sequence reads: CASSGTGPYEQYF. The CDR3 bases are TGTGCCAGCAGCGGGACAGGACCCTACGAGCAGTACTTC.